This is a list of T cell receptor beta chains from one sample in a study of blood T cell repertoires in COVID-19. This table comes from immunoSEQ multiplex PCR, and its TCRdb copy is limited to in-frame clones, with some not included. Of about 130,000 clones in the sample, roughly 80% are singletons; the top ten hold 10% to 15%. The sequenced sample was peripheral blood. The origin of the receptors is a woman aged 60-75 years with acute or convalescent COVID-19. Both conserved end residues are part of each CDR3. The D gene is left open where the match is weak. Where a row states a size, it is once, few, many or the class of an expanded clone; other rows omit it.

few	18	TRBJ2-2	-	TRBV28	CASSLYPGQKVGTGELFF	TGTGCCAGCAGTTTGTACCCGGGACAAAAGGTGGGAACCGGGGAGCTGTTTTTT
-	13	TRBJ1-5	TRBD1	TRBV2	CASLRDRNQPQHF	TGTGCCAGCTTGAGGGACAGAAACCAGCCCCAGCATTTT
-	12	TRBJ1-5	-	TRBV5-6	CASSLWSQPQHF	TGTGCCAGCAGCTTGTGGAGTCAGCCCCAGCATTTT
once	13	TRBJ1-1	-	TRBV29-1	CSVGNGRATEAFF	TGCAGCGTTGGAAACGGGAGGGCCACTGAAGCTTTCTTT
-	14	TRBJ2-1	-	TRBV19	CASAQEAADNEQFF	TGTGCCAGTGCTCAGGAAGCAGCCGACAATGAGCAGTTCTTC
once	17	TRBJ1-3	-	TRBV12-5	CASGLVQGGLAGNTIYF	TGTGCTAGTGGTTTGGTACAAGGGGGTTTAGCTGGAAACACCATATATTTT
-	16	TRBJ2-4	-	TRBV19	CASSMGGSLAKNIQYF	TGTGCCAGTAGTATGGGAGGCAGCCTAGCCAAAAACATTCAGTACTTT
-	14	TRBJ1-2	-	TRBV2	CATREGGLKYGYTF	TGTGCCACCAGAGAAGGGGGACTGAAGTATGGCTACACCTTC
-	15	TRBJ2-5	-	TRBV13	CASSMSRGYQETQYF	TGTGCCAGCAGCATGTCTAGGGGGTACCAAGAGACCCAGTACTTC
-	15	TRBJ1-2	-	TRBV15	CATSRDRGANYGYTF	TGTGCCACCAGCAGAGACAGGGGAGCTAACTATGGCTACACCTTC
-	15	TRBJ2-7	TRBD2	TRBV27	CASSSTTSGGYEQYF	TGTGCCAGCAGTTCCACGACTAGCGGGGGCTACGAGCAGTACTTC
once	16	TRBJ2-5	-	TRBV6-1	CASSEYVGRAQETQYF	TGTGCCAGCAGTGAATATGTGGGCAGGGCTCAAGAGACCCAGTACTTC
-	15	TRBJ2-1	-	TRBV11-3	CASSLGVGREVEQFF	TGTGCCAGCAGCTTGGGGGTAGGAAGGGAGGTTGAGCAGTTCTTC
few	13	TRBJ1-6	-	TRBV2	CASSAGSVSPLHF	TGTGCCAGCAGTGCAGGGTCGGTTTCACCCCTCCACTTT
-	11	TRBJ1-1	TRBD1	TRBV19	CASSRQGEAFF	TGTGCCAGTAGCAGACAGGGAGAAGCTTTCTTT
-	14	TRBJ1-1	-	TRBV5-1	CASSLDWTNTEAFF	TGCGCCAGCAGCTTGGATTGGACAAACACTGAAGCTTTCTTT
once	13	TRBJ1-6	-	TRBV30	CAWSVTPGSPLHF	TGTGCCTGGAGTGTCACCCCGGGATCACCCCTCCACTTT
-	15	TRBJ1-6	TRBD1	TRBV3-1/TRBV3-2	CASSLERQGNSPLHF	TGTGCCAGCAGCCTGGAGAGACAGGGAAATTCACCCCTCCACTTT
-	14	TRBJ2-7	-	TRBV30	CAWKVAGVTYEQYF	TGTGCCTGGAAGGTCGCAGGGGTTACGTACGAGCAGTACTTC
-	14	TRBJ1-5	-	TRBV19	CASTKWQGDQPQHF	TGTGCCAGTACGAAGTGGCAGGGTGATCAGCCCCAGCATTTT
-	11	TRBJ2-3	-	TRBV29-1	CSGGPKDTQYF	TGCAGCGGCGGGCCTAAGGATACGCAGTATTTT
-	14	TRBJ1-4	-	TRBV7-9	CASSLPTVNEKLFF	TGTGCCAGCAGCTTACCCACAGTTAATGAAAAACTGTTTTTT
-	15	TRBJ1-1	TRBD1	TRBV6-1	CASSETGLGNTEAFF	TGTGCCAGCAGTGAGACAGGGTTGGGGAACACTGAAGCTTTCTTT
-	14	TRBJ2-1	TRBD2	TRBV5-1	CASSPSGGYNEQFF	TGCGCCAGCTCCCCTAGCGGCGGCTACAATGAGCAGTTCTTC
-	16	TRBJ1-1	TRBD1	TRBV28	CASTTQPGQVNTEAFF	TGTGCCAGCACCACTCAACCGGGACAGGTGAACACTGAAGCTTTCTTT
once	13	TRBJ1-5	-	TRBV11-2	CASSLGGDQPQHF	TGTGCCAGCAGCTTAGGGGGGGATCAGCCCCAGCATTTT
-	12	TRBJ1-3	-	TRBV29-1	CSVEGLKNTIYF	TGCAGCGTTGAAGGACTGAAAAACACCATATATTTT
-	10	TRBJ1-1	-	TRBV2	CASSRTEAFF	TGTGCCAGCTCCCGTACTGAAGCTTTCTTT
-	15	TRBJ1-6	TRBD1	TRBV3-1/TRBV3-2	CASSRVTGGGSPLHF	TGTGCCAGCAGCCGAGTGACAGGGGGAGGGTCACCCCTCCACTTT
few	16	TRBJ2-5	TRBD1	TRBV5-6	CASSLEPGQGGETQYF	TGTGCCAGCAGCTTGGAACCGGGACAGGGGGGAGAGACCCAGTACTTC
-	18	TRBJ1-4	TRBD1	TRBV19	CASSIGPGQPTTNEKLFF	TGTGCCAGTAGTATAGGTCCGGGACAGCCTACAACTAATGAAAAACTGTTTTTT
-	18	TRBJ2-2	-	TRBV15	CATSSPLGLSGATGELFF	TGTGCCACCAGCAGCCCACTGGGCCTATCTGGGGCCACCGGGGAGCTGTTTTTT
-	15	TRBJ1-3	-	TRBV9	CASSVGGSSGNTIYF	TGTGCCAGCAGCGTGGGGGGGAGCTCTGGAAACACCATATATTTT
few	15	TRBJ1-6	-	TRBV29-1	CSVLLKGQWDSPLHF	TGCAGCGTTCTCCTTAAAGGACAGTGGGATTCACCCCTCCACTTT
-	15	TRBJ1-6	TRBD1	TRBV30	CAWRVAGGRSSPLHF	TGTGCCTGGAGGGTGGCAGGGGGCCGGAGTTCACCCCTCCACTTT
-	13	TRBJ1-2	-	TRBV11-1	CASSLRSTGGYTF	TGTGCCAGCAGCTTGAGATCCACGGGTGGCTACACCTTC
-	18	TRBJ2-2	-	TRBV1	CTSSQDSSGGRRTGELFF	TGCACCAGCAGCCAAGATAGTAGCGGGGGGCGGCGCACCGGGGAGCTGTTTTTT
-	13	TRBJ2-5	-	TRBV21-1	CASSTGLQETQYF	TGTGCCTCTTCAACAGGGCTACAAGAGACCCAGTACTTC
-	17	TRBJ1-5	-	TRBV4-1	CASSQDLGGKRSQPQHF	TGCGCCAGCAGCCAAGATCTAGGAGGGAAGCGAAGTCAGCCCCAGCATTTT
-	14	TRBJ1-5	TRBD1	TRBV2	CASSAGQGGQPQHF	TGTGCCAGCAGTGCCGGACAGGGGGGACAGCCCCAGCATTTT
-	14	TRBJ1-6	TRBD1	TRBV27	CASGRQGYNSPLHF	TGTGCCAGCGGACGACAGGGGTATAATTCACCCCTCCACTTT
-	14	TRBJ2-2	-	TRBV19	CATTKQGSSGELFF	TGTGCCACCACGAAACAGGGCTCCAGCGGGGAGCTGTTTTTT
-	13	TRBJ1-5	TRBD1	TRBV11-1	CASSLTGGQPQHF	TGTGCCAGCAGCTTAACAGGGGGACAGCCCCAGCATTTT
-	16	TRBJ1-5	-	TRBV19	CASKPLAPQSNQPQHF	TGTGCCAGTAAACCTCTGGCACCACAGAGTAATCAGCCCCAGCATTTT
few	15	TRBJ1-2	TRBD1	TRBV5-5	CASSRADRLFGGYTF	TGTGCCAGCAGCCGCGCGGACAGGTTGTTTGGTGGCTACACCTTC
-	15	TRBJ1-1	TRBD1	TRBV3-1/TRBV3-2	CASRMEGARNTEAFF	TGTGCCAGCCGGATGGAGGGGGCGAGGAACACTGAAGCTTTCTTT
-	14	TRBJ1-4	-	TRBV6-5	CASKRANPNEKLFF	TGTGCCAGCAAGCGCGCAAACCCTAATGAAAAACTGTTTTTT
-	12	TRBJ1-2	-	TRBV5-1	CASSSDRYGYTF	TGCGCCAGCAGCTCTGACAGATATGGCTACACCTTC
-	15	TRBJ2-3	TRBD2	TRBV20-1	CSASGGRGATDTQYF	TGCAGTGCTAGTGGAGGGCGGGGGGCAACAGATACGCAGTATTTT
-	12	TRBJ1-1	-	TRBV30	CAWDTSNTEAFF	TGTGCTTGGGACACCTCGAACACTGAAGCTTTCTTT
once	14	TRBJ1-1	-	TRBV11-2	CASSFGRDRAEAFF	TGTGCCAGCAGCTTTGGGAGGGATAGGGCTGAAGCTTTCTTT
-	15	TRBJ1-1	TRBD1	TRBV2	CASRQTRQGATEAFF	TGTGCCAGCAGGCAGACCAGACAGGGGGCTACTGAAGCTTTCTTT
-	16	TRBJ2-7	TRBD1	TRBV15	CATSGRQGQNSYEQYF	TGTGCCACCAGCGGACGACAGGGCCAAAACTCCTACGAGCAGTACTTC